This T cell receptor beta chain emerged from a study of blood T cell repertoires in COVID-19. Study as a whole: Samples of COVID-19 (acute and convalescent) were obtained from the United States, Italy and Spain. Sample material is recorded as cDNA or gDNA derived from T cells, B-cell-depleted T cells, or PBMCs.

This CDR3 is 15 amino acids long. V lost 4 bases to trimming and J lost 7 bases; unmatched junction nucleotides: 6. Germline CDR1 reads SGHRS; CDR2 reads YFSETQ. Source study methods: Estimation of nucleated cell counts was performed using reference gene primer amplification. Some clones are missing from TCRdb's copy, which holds only in-frame ones; the method was immunoSEQ multiplex PCR. V and J calls and clone size are given by that table; D and trimming were obtained from the DNA. The sample has over 200,000 clones; approximately 89% are singletons. The TCR originated in a woman in her 50s with acute or convalescent COVID-19. The material sequenced was peripheral blood. V and J are TRBV5-1 and TRBJ1-6, with TRBD1 identical over 9 bases. As DNA, the CDR3 is TGCGCCAGCAGCGTCGGGACAGGGTTAAATTCACCCCTCCACTTT. Translating it yields CASSVGTGLNSPLHF.